The clone carrying this T cell receptor beta chain was counted many times. What it binds is not known. This sample is drawn from a study of T cell repertoires in cytomegalovirus infection. About the study: It was the public TCR beta signatures that indicated both CMV infection and matching HLA type.

Each CDR3 protein gets one entry after TCRdb re-called the reads with MiXCR. The sample includes over 100,000 distinct CDR3 sequences, 10% of them seen just once. Deletions cut 4 bases from V and 0 bases from J, with 16 bases between. CDR3 length: 16 residues. Per the germline V gene, CDR1 is SGHRS and CDR2 is YFSETQ. The chain is built from TRBV5-1 and TRBJ1-1; D is uncertain. This TCR came from a human donor in good health (CMV status not recorded). Some clones in this sample may be carry-over from other donors' samples. Sequencing used PBMCs, sequenced either directly or after in vitro stimulation (not recorded which). CDR3 in amino acids: CASSLTPSYMNTEAFF. The CDR3 coding sequence is TGCGCCAGCAGCCTCACACCTTCCTACATGAACACTGAAGCTTTCTTT.